This entry features one T cell receptor (beta chain) sequence. Original processing notes: Quantification of nucleated cells was approximated via reference gene primer amplification. This table comes from immunoSEQ multiplex PCR, and its TCRdb copy is limited to in-frame clones, with some not included. V and J calls and clone size are copied from that table; D and trimming were computed from the DNA. The data contain roughly 200,000 clones, 80% to 90% of them singletons. The data derive from a study of blood T cell repertoires in COVID-19. Looking at the study overall: The origin of the acute and convalescent COVID-19 samples was the United States, Italy and Spain. T cells, B-cell-depleted T cells, or PBMCs provided the cDNA or gDNA that served as material.

The receptor was isolated from a human donor with active or convalescent COVID-19. The donor label of this sample is uncertain. Input material: peripheral blood.

This CDR3 is CAISPSGRVGELFF. In DNA form, the CDR3 reads TGTGCCATAAGTCCTAGCGGGCGTGTCGGGGAGCTGTTTTTT. The chain has TRBV6-5 and TRBJ2-2; 8 bases line up with TRBD2. This CDR3 spans 14 amino acids. CDR1 MNHEY and CDR2 SVGAGI come from the germline V gene. J was trimmed by 7 bases and V by 10 bases; bases with no gene match: 11.